This T cell receptor beta chain was documented in a study of high-grade serous ovarian cancer treatment subgroups. Whole-study context: Samples averaged around 14,000 reads and around 7,000 unique TCR beta rearrangements. Overall study findings and caveats: These tumor repertoires lack spatial information from bulk sequencing. Same-patient tumor repertoires overlapped at about 0.11 to 0.85; different patients barely overlapped. Higher neoantigen levels went with greater TCR clonal relatedness.

Tumor samples were obtained before definitive surgery or chemotherapy. CDR3 length: 14 amino acids. Germline V CDR1 and CDR2: MNHEY, SVGAGI. V lost 4 bases and J 2 bases, leaving 9 bases between the germline ends. Here immunoSEQ multiplex PCR was the method, and the copy in TCRdb shows in-frame clones only, minus some. This table holds 30,000 to 40,000 clones, 79% found once. There are a few counts of this clone. Its antigen is still unknown. The V and J genes are TRBV6-5 and TRBJ2-1, with D perhaps TRBD1 (6 bases). The source is a human donor with high-grade serous ovarian cancer. The sequenced sample was tumor tissue. The CDR3 DNA sequence: TGTGCCAGCAGTTCCACAGGGCCCTACAATGAGCAGTTCTTC. It translates to CASSSTGPYNEQFF.